The 21 T cell receptor beta chains presented below share a single source sample, sequenced in a study of post-analysis software for immune sequencing data. General observations from the study: When patients were compared with controls, a handful of TRBV segments were more frequent, TRBV5-6, TRBV5-1 and TRBV20-1 among them.

Researchers reported that TCR beta cDNA libraries carried unique molecular identifiers. Each CDR3 protein gets one entry after TCRdb re-called the PCR reads with MiXCR. The sample records around 440,000 distinct CDR3 sequences, less than 45% being singletons. Antigens of these TCRs are unknown. The sequenced sample was blood. The receptors here all came from a girl aged 5-17 years with multiple sclerosis.

The J gene is TRBJ2-1, the V gene TRBV12-3 or TRBV12-4; tentatively, D is TRBD1 (7 bases). V was trimmed by 6 bases and J by 7 bases, leaving 22 bases between them. This CDR3 has 16 amino acids. The CDR3 region has the DNA TGTGCCAGCAGACGTGGGTGGGAGACAGGGAGGAATGAGCAGTTCTTC. This translates into CASRRGWETGRNEQFF.

The chain is built from TRBV20-1 and TRBJ2-7; D call uncertain. The germline V and J ends were trimmed by 6 bases and 1 base, with 4 bases remaining between them. The CDR3 runs to 10 residues. The germline V gene encodes CDR1 DFQATT and CDR2 SNEGSKA (reference sequence). In DNA, the CDR3 is TGCAGTGCCCTGTCCTACGAGCAGTACTTC. Encoded protein: CSALSYEQYF.

The chain uses TRBV20-1 and TRBJ2-7; weak D call: TRBD1 (5 bases). CDR1 is DFQATT, CDR2 SNEGSKA, per germline (reference sequence). The length of the CDR3 is 14 residues. The V gene lost 1 base and the J gene lost 1 base, with 11 bases spanning the gap. The CDR3 sequence: CSARGAGLSYEQYF. CDR3 DNA: TGCAGTGCTAGAGGCGCAGGGCTTTCCTACGAGCAGTACTTC.

The chain carries TRBV18 and TRBJ2-5; 7 bases fit TRBD1. The CDR3 runs 15 residues. The V gene's germline CDR1 is KGHSH and CDR2 LQKENI. Germline trimming cut 3 bases from V and 1 base from J; bases unmatched to any gene: 5. CDR3: CASSPTGITQETQYF. As DNA, the CDR3 is TGTGCCAGCTCACCGACAGGGATCACCCAAGAGACCCAGTACTTC.

Concerning this clonotype: At one end the junction does not follow the germline gene, possibly because of a read error. J is TRBJ2-1 and V is TRBV7-7, with TRBD1 identical over 7 bases. Germline V gene lookup returns CDR1 SSHAT and CDR2 FNYEAQ (reference sequence). The CDR3 is made up of 14 amino acids. The DNA of the CDR3 is TGTGCTAGCAGCTTGGAGACAGGGTTGAATGAGCAGTTCTTC. Protein product: CASSLETGLNEQFF.

This chain joins TRBV20-1 and TRBJ1-4; D may be TRBD1 (6 bases). Germline V gene data show CDR1 as DFQATT and CDR2 as SNEGSKA (reference sequence). V was cut by 1 base and J by 8 bases, with 17 bases left in between. CDR3 length: 15 amino acids. This CDR3 reads CSARVSGGAEEKLFF. CDR3 in DNA: TGCAGTGCTAGAGTGTCCGGGGGCGCGGAAGAAAAACTGTTTTTT.

This clonotype has only a few counts. The chain employs TRBV21-1 and TRBJ1-2. TRBV21-1 is marked as a pseudogene. The CDR3 contains 14 residues. For the CDR3, the DNA is TGTGCCAGCAGCTTACGTTCGGAGAACTATGGCTACACCTTC. Residues: CASSLRSENYGYTF.

The rearrangement uses TRBV7-2 and TRBJ2-5; D might be TRBD1 (6 bases). The end of the DNA is better explained by TRBJ2-7, so the J call may be wrong. The CDR3 consists of 13 residues. Germline CDR1 SGHTA, CDR2 FQGNSA. CDR3 nucleotide sequence: TGTGCCAGCAGCTTATACACAGGGAGCGAGCAGTACTTC. Protein: CASSLYTGSEQYF.

The V gene is TRBV5-1, the J gene TRBJ2-3, with D unresolved. The CDR3 sequence is 13 residues long. Germline-derived CDR1 and CDR2 are SGHRS and YFSETQ. Trimming cost V 0 bases and J 4 bases, with 6 bases left between them. DNA of the CDR3: TGCGCCAGCAGCTTGGCCTACCCAGATACGCAGTATTTT. Translating it yields CASSLAYPDTQYF.

This sequence joins TRBV5-1 and TRBJ2-1; maybe TRBD1 (7 bases). Trimming removed 2 bases from V and 8 bases from J, with 14 bases in between. The CDR3 has 14 amino acids. The V gene's germline CDR1 is SGHRS and CDR2 YFSETQ. CDR3 coding DNA: TGCGCCAGCAGCTTCTCGGGCAGGGGGGATGAGCAGTTCTTC. Protein sequence: CASSFSGRGDEQFF. Filled out from reference TRBV5-1 and TRBJ2-1, the complete variable domain reads KAGVTQTPRYLIKTRGQQVTLSCSPISGHRSVSWYQQTPGQGLQFLFEYFSETQRNKGNFPGRFSGRQFSNSRSEMNVSTLELGDSALYLCASSFSGRGDEQFFGPGTRLTVL.

This rearrangement joins TRBV12-3 or TRBV12-4 to TRBJ2-3; weak D call: TRBD2 (6 bases). The CDR3 length is 13 residues. V lost 8 bases and J lost 2, with 11 bases in between. CDR3 nucleotide sequence: TGTGCCAGCCGGGGGAAGACCACAGATACGCAGTATTTT. This sequence encodes CASRGKTTDTQYF.

This clonotype has just a few counts. The chain uses TRBV11-2 and TRBJ2-7; the D is unclear. CDR1 SGHAT and CDR2 FQNNGV come from the germline V gene. V gave up 0 bases and J gave up 4 bases, with 7 bases separating them. The CDR3 is made up of 13 amino acids. The CDR3 loop is CASSLELPYEQYF. CDR3 in DNA: TGTGCCAGCAGCTTAGAGCTACCTTACGAGCAGTACTTC. Looking up the rest from reference TRBV11-2 and TRBJ2-7 gives the full variable domain: EAGVAQSPRYKIIEKRQSVAFWCNPISGHATLYWYQQILGQGPKLLIQFQNNGVVDDSQLPKDRFSAERLKGVDSTLKIQPAKLEDSAVYLCASSLELPYEQYFGPGTRLTVT.

This chain joins TRBV20-1 and TRBJ2-1, with 13 bases fitting TRBD2. The CDR3 consists of 16 residues. The trim removed 0 bases at V and 11 bases at J, leaving 10 bases unmatched. CDR1 DFQATT and CDR2 SNEGSKA come from the germline V gene (reference sequence). CDR3 residues: CSARDRTSGRPNKQFF. DNA of the CDR3: TGCAGTGCTAGAGATAGGACTAGCGGGAGACCGAATAAGCAGTTCTTC.

This clonotype was found once. This sequence joins TRBV7-9 and TRBJ1-5; no clear D. This CDR3 comprises 14 residues. Germline V gives CDR1 SEHNR, CDR2 FQNEAQ (reference sequence). V was clipped by 1 base and J by 6 bases, with 10 bases between them. The chain's CDR3 is CASSLGGAGQPQHF. CDR3 nucleotide sequence: TGTGCCAGCAGCTTAGGGGGTGCCGGTCAGCCCCAGCATTTT. The full variable domain, its missing parts supplied by reference TRBV7-9 and TRBJ1-5, is DTGVSQNPRHKITKRGQNVTFRCDPISEHNRLYWYRQTLGQGPEFLTYFQNEAQLEKSRLLSDRFSAERPKGSFSTLEIQRTEQGDSAMYLCASSLGGAGQPQHFGDGTRLSIL.

In this sample, this clonotype turned up once. The junction differs from germline at one of its ends, possibly a read error. This chain uses TRBV6-1 with TRBJ2-3, with D possibly being TRBD1 or TRBD2 (5 bases each). In germline, CDR1 is MNHNS, CDR2 SASEGT. CDR3 length: 14 residues. The CDR3 DNA reads as TGTGCCAGCAGTGGCGGGTTCAGCACAGGTACGCAGTATTTT. Its protein product is CASSGGFSTGTQYF.

This clonotype has a handful of counts. This CDR3 reads CSERTGTSSYNEQFF. In DNA form, the CDR3 reads TGCAGCGAGCGAACAGGGACGAGCTCCTACAATGAGCAGTTCTTC. The chain has TRBV29-1 and TRBJ2-1, with D tentatively TRBD1 (6 bases). The CDR3 loop spans 15 amino acids. V lost 7 bases and J 0 bases, leaving 16 bases between the germline ends. Germline loops: CDR1 SQVTM, CDR2 ANQGSEA.

This clonotype was detected only a few times. This rearrangement joins TRBV28 to TRBJ2-1, with a weak D call TRBD1 (5 bases). The V end lost 6 bases, the J end lost 8 bases, and 20 bases lay between the germline ends. The CDR3 contains 15 residues. Germline lookup yields CDR1 MDHEN and CDR2 SYDVKM. In DNA form, the CDR3 reads TGTGCCAGCAGCCTCTCCGGGCAGGGAAGCGATGAGCAGTTCTTC. Translating gives CASSLSGQGSDEQFF.

The chain employs TRBV7-8 and TRBJ2-7; 8 nucleotides line up with TRBD2. With V trimmed by 0 bases and J by 12 bases, 7 bases remained unmatched. CDR1 is SGHVS and CDR2 is FQNEAQ in the germline V gene. This CDR3 region has 13 residues. CDR3 amino acids: CASSLAEAGDLYF. In DNA form, the CDR3 reads TGTGCCAGCAGCTTAGCGGAAGCGGGAGATTTGTACTTC.

This chain links TRBV29-1 with TRBJ2-3; weak D call: TRBD1 (5 bases). CDR1 is SQVTM, CDR2 ANQGSEA, per germline. Trimming stripped 0 bases from V and 1 base from J, with 20 bases between. The length of the CDR3 is 18 residues. The CDR3 bases are TGCAGCGTTGAAGACTCTAGACAGCATCTGGCAGGCACAGATACGCAGTATTTT. It encodes CSVEDSRQHLAGTDTQYF.

The CDR3 DNA is TGCGCCAGCAGCCAAGAAGGGGGCGCGCAGCAGTTCTTC. Protein sequence: CASSQEGGAQQFF. The chain couples TRBV4-1 to TRBJ2-1, with 7 bases lining up with TRBD1. Germline V gives CDR1 MGHRA, CDR2 YSYEKL. Trimming removed 0 bases from V and 11 bases from J; junction bases left unmatched: 4. The CDR3 length is 13 residues.

In this sample, this clonotype turned up a few times. The genes are TRBV11-2 and TRBJ2-3; TRBD1 or TRBD2 may be the D gene (5 bases each). Germline CDR1 and CDR2: SGHAT and FQNNGV. The CDR3 totals 15 residues. The V end was cut by 5 bases, the J end by 2 bases, with 14 bases between. The CDR3 sequence: CASSPRDQFTDTQYF. CDR3 nucleotides: TGTGCCAGCAGCCCCCGGGACCAGTTCACAGATACGCAGTATTTT.